These 7 T cell receptor beta chains were all obtained from the same sample, sequenced in a study of cytomegalovirus exposure and HLA in healthy donors. Primers included in the PCR were 60 Vbeta and 13 Jbeta primers. Produced via immunoSEQ multiplex PCR; TCRdb's table is partial and in-frame only. The sample includes about 190,000 clones, 75% to 80% of them seen just once. The sequenced material came from PBMCs. The source is a woman younger than 45 in good health and CMV-seropositive.

This clone is a singleton in its sample. The genes are TRBV28 and TRBJ2-7, with TRBD2 matching over 11 bases. The V segment lost 4 bases and the J segment 5 bases; nucleotides outside the gene matches: 10. This CDR3 spans 16 amino acids. The germline V gene has CDR1 MDHEN and CDR2 SYDVKM. The CDR3 DNA reads TGTGCCAGCAGTTGGAAATTAGCGGGAGGGCCCCACGAGCAGTACTTC. This codes for CASSWKLAGGPHEQYF.

The chain has TRBV2 and TRBJ2-7, with 7 bases lining up with TRBD2. CDR3 length: 15 residues. CDR1 and CDR2 from the germline V gene are SNHLY and FYNNEI. The V gene end was trimmed by 5 bases and the J gene end by 2 bases; junction bases not matched to a gene: 9. The CDR3 bases are TGTGCCAGCAGTTCCCAAGCGGGGCTAGCCTACGAGCAGTACTTC. Translating it yields CASSSQAGLAYEQYF. Full variable domain (outside the CDR3, taken from reference TRBV2 and TRBJ2-7): EPEVTQTPSHQVTQMGQEVILRCVPISNHLYFYWYRQILGQKVEFLVSFYNNEISEKSEIFDDQFSVERPDGSNFTLKIRSTKLEDSAMYFCASSSQAGLAYEQYFGPGTRLTVT.

The chain uses TRBV9 and TRBJ2-3, with 8 positions matching TRBD2. Germline-derived CDR1 and CDR2 are SGDLS and YYNGEE. V was clipped by 0 bases and J by 5 bases; unmatched bases: 11. CDR3 length: 17 amino acids. CDR3 DNA sequence: TGTGCCAGCAGCGTAGTAGGAAGCGGGGGATACGGAGATACGCAGTATTTT. As protein: CASSVVGSGGYGDTQYF.

J is TRBJ2-3 and V is TRBV5-8; 7 nucleotides match TRBD1. Losses at the gene ends were 5 bases for V and 2 bases for J; bases not matched to a gene: 8. From germline, CDR1 is SGHTS and CDR2 YDEGEE. CDR3 length equals 15 residues. The chain's CDR3 is CASSFRGQLTDTQYF. The CDR3, as DNA: TGTGCCAGCAGTTTCCGGGGACAGCTCACAGATACGCAGTATTTT. The full variable domain, completed using reference TRBV5-8 and TRBJ2-3, is EAGVTQSPTHLIKTRGQQATLRCSPISGHTSVYWYQQALGLGLQFLLWYDEGEERNRGNFPPRFSGRQFPNYSSELNVNALELEDSALYLCASSFRGQLTDTQYFGPGTRLTVL.

The sample holds one count of this clone. The chain joins TRBV7-6 to TRBJ2-7, with 8 bases lining up with TRBD1. The ends lost 5 bases at V and 4 bases at J; junction bases unmatched: 7. CDR1 and CDR2 from the germline V gene are SGHVS and FNYEAQ. This CDR3 has 14 amino acids. CDR3: CASSLRQGMYEQYF. The CDR3 coding sequence is TGTGCCAGCAGCCTTCGACAGGGGATGTACGAGCAGTACTTC.

This clone was counted once. The V gene is TRBV6-6, the J gene TRBJ2-7, with 8 bases aligning to TRBD2. V lost 5 bases to trimming and J lost 2 bases; unmatched junction nucleotides: 5. The CDR3 has 14 amino acids. Germline values: CDR1 MNHNY, CDR2 SVGAGI (reference sequence). CDR3 in amino acids: CASSPGLAPYEQYF. In DNA form, the CDR3 reads TGTGCCAGCAGTCCCGGACTAGCTCCCTACGAGCAGTACTTC.

The chain employs TRBV28 and TRBJ1-2; weak D call: TRBD1 (6 bases). The CDR3 has 15 residues. CDR1 is MDHEN, CDR2 SYDVKM, per germline. V was cut by 8 bases and J by 2 bases, with 18 bases left in between. This chain's CDR3 is CASLSPDRQNYGYTF. The CDR3 region has the DNA TGTGCCAGCCTCTCCCCGGACAGACAAAACTATGGCTACACCTTC.